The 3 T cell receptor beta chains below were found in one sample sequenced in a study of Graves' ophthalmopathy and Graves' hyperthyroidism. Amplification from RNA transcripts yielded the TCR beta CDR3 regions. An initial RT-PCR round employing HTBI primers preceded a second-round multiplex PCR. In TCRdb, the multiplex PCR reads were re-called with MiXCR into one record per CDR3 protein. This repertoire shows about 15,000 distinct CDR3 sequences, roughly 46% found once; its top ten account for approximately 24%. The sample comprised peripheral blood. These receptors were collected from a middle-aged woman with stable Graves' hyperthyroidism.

CDR3 protein: CASDSGGALAYF. DNA of the CDR3: TGTGCCAGCGATTCCGGCGGGGCCCTCGCGTACTTC. The chain couples TRBV2 to TRBJ2-7; possibly TRBD2 for D (6 bases). The CDR3 contains 12 residues. Germline V gene lookup returns CDR1 SNHLY and CDR2 FYNNEI. Trimming stripped 8 bases from V and 12 bases from J, with 20 bases between.

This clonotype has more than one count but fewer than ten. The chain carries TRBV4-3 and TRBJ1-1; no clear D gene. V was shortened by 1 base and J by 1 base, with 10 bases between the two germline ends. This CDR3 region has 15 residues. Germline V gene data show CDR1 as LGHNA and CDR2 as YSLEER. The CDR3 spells CASSQVYLGNTEAFF. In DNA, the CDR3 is TGCGCCAGCAGCCAAGTTTATTTGGGGAACACTGAAGCTTTCTTT.

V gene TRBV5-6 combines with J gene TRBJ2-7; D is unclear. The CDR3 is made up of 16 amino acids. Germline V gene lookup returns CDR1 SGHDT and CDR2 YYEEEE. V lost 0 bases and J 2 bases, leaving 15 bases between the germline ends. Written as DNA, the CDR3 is TGTGCCAGCAGCTTGGAAGGGCGGCAGTTAGCCTACGAGCAGTACTTC. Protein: CASSLEGRQLAYEQYF. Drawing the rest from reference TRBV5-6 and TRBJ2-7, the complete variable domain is DAGVTQSPTHLIKTRGQQVTLRCSPKSGHDTVSWYQQALGQGPQFIFQYYEEEERQRGNFPDRFSGHQFPNYSSELNVNALLLGDSALYLCASSLEGRQLAYEQYFGPGTRLTVT.